This T cell receptor beta chain was documented in a study of T cell changes during pregnancy in multiple sclerosis (dated by TCRdb to the late 2010s). With respect to the entire study: The study looked at changes in the T cell repertoire across pregnancy in women with multiple sclerosis.

As to this clone: Which antigen it targets is not known. The input lacks base qualities; no much larger clone sits a single base away.

The germline V gene (reference sequence) sets CDR1 to LNHDA and CDR2 to SQIVND. The germline V end is reduced by 1 base and the J end by 8 bases; junction bases left unmatched: 6. The CDR3 starts with the cysteine, ends with the phenylalanine, and has 15 residues. Just CDR3 DNA is preserved here, 45 bases in frame from base 1. Library generation was performed with the immunoSEQ multiplex PCR assay. As stored in TCRdb, this immuneACCESS dataset retains in-frame rearrangements with V and J assigned. A fraction of the clones does not appear; measured against another copy, unresolved V genes explain less than half of the discrepancy, and the remainder lacks a known reason. The sample table lists over 70,000 clones, roughly 93% of them with a count of one. The biggest ten clones account for 4.3% of the sample.

This receptor was taken from a female donor with multiple sclerosis, enrolled in a pregnancy study. This chain is built from TRBV19 and TRBJ2-1, with 9 bases in between that match TRBD1. Source: peripheral blood, taken in the first trimester of pregnancy. The CDR3 amino acid sequence is: CASSIGDRDTHEQFF. The DNA sequence reads TGTGCCAGTAGTATAGGGGACAGGGATACCCATGAGCAGTTCTTC.